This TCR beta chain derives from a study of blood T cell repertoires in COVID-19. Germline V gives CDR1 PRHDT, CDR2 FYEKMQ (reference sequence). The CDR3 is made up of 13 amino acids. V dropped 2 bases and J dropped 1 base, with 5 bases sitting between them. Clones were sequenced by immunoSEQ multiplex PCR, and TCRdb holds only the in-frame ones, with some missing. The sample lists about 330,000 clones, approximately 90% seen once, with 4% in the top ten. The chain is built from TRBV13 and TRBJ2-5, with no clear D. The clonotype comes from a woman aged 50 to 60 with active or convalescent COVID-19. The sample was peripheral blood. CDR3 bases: TGTGCCAGCAGCTTATCCCTCCAAGAGACCCAGTACTTC. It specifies CASSLSLQETQYF.